This T cell receptor (beta chain) came from a study of cytomegalovirus exposure and HLA in healthy donors. As for the study in general: The 120 or so validation repertoires were produced on the same platform as the approximately 670 repertoires of the first cohort. This was reported in a later analysis.

The germline V and J ends were trimmed by 2 bases and 1 base, with 8 bases remaining between them. CDR1 SQVTM and CDR2 ANQGSEA come from the germline V gene. The CDR3 covers 13 residues. A note on this clone: Its antigen remains unidentified.

Donors came from a validation cohort of 90 to 150 subjects, distinct from the first 666-subject cohort. Whole-study results and caveats: In vitro testing confirmed a few CMV-associated chains as specific for CMV antigens. A list of 150 or so TCR beta chains associated with cytomegalovirus was given.

The method was immunoSEQ multiplex PCR; TCRdb's version includes in-frame clones alone and lacks a portion of them. The sample gives roughly 200,000 clones, roughly 80% of which show up once; 2.5% to 3.5% is in the top ten. Sample: PBMCs. The TCR originated in a woman aged 18-29 years in good health and CMV-seropositive. The V call is TRBV29-1, the J call TRBJ1-1; possibly TRBD1 for D (5 bases). CDR3 bases: TGCAGCGTTGAACAGACAGAGAACACTGAAGCTTTCTTT. It codes for CSVEQTENTEAFF.